The sequence of this TCR beta chain was determined in a study of T cells in Graves' hyperthyroidism and ophthalmopathy (dated by TCRdb to about 2019). Describing the broader study: Peripheral blood samples were taken at the time of initial diagnosis, prior to any treatment. A discovery cohort of fewer than 110 patients, about 43 with Graves' ophthalmopathy and more than 55 with stable Graves' hyperthyroidism, was used to find distinguishing TCR V-J signatures. Prospective prediction of ophthalmopathy was tested in an independent validation cohort consisting of roughly 20 hyperthyroidism patients and approximately 16 patients who later progressed to ophthalmopathy. The roughly 100 discovery patients were divided at random into training and test sets in a 7:3 ratio. In addition, the study compared T-cell repertoires in thyroid tissue and in blood from about 6 Graves' hyperthyroidism patients. After blood sampling, hyperthyroidism patients were treated with methimazole at a starting dose of 30 mg daily, and ophthalmopathy patients were treated with high-dose intravenous methylprednisolone. According to the paper, TCR Vbeta CDR3 sequencing was carried out on 135 peripheral blood samples, which came from approximately 41 ophthalmopathy, 75 to 80 hyperthyroidism and around 17 progressor patients. General conclusions and limits of the study: Most expanded thyroid clonotypes (frequency above 0.001) were also found in blood, which suggests that blood repertoires may mirror thyroid immune responses. In validation, progression to ophthalmopathy was predicted by the model with almost 71% sensitivity and just over 72% specificity, a median of around 5.9 months before onset. No statistical method was used to fix the sample size in advance, and group allocation was not hidden from the investigators. Ophthalmopathy was separated from stable hyperthyroidism by a 13 V-J signature model, with approximately 90% sensitivity and about 84% specificity obtained in cross-validation and 80%/75% obtained in testing.

V lost 6 bases and J lost 3 bases, and the count of bases not matched to a germline gene is 9. Spanning cysteine to phenylalanine, the CDR3 consists of 15 amino acids. Here the CDR3 DNA is all that survives: 45 bases in frame from base 1. TCR beta CDR3 regions were amplified from RNA transcripts. For the first round of RT-PCR on the TCR CDR3, the HTBI primer set was used together with the Qiagen OneStep RT-PCR kit. The libraries were constructed in a second round of multiplex PCR and then size-selected and purified. Sequencing of the libraries was done on an Illumina HiSeq2000 using paired-end 100 bp reads. Per the original workflow: SOAPnuke was used to process the raw data, with reads discarded if the reads contained adapters or uncalled bases, had a mean Phred below 15, or lacked an exact constant-primer or identifier match. High-quality paired reads were merged with COPE v1.2.5, and unique nucleotide sequences were defined as clonotypes. MiTCR v1.1 was used to align the clonotypes against IMGT TRBV, TRBD and TRBJ reference segments. The analysis was restricted to V-J combinations with a frequency above 0.0001, which together covered just over 98% of the repertoires. The TCS score was defined as F50 (clonal expansion) divided by E x V (chaos), with BLOSUM62-based TCRdist calculated between CDR3 peptides within each V-J. Welch's t-statistics and random forest reduced approximately 520 V-J features to under 15, which were used in a naive Bayes classifier (R e1071). TCRdb trimmed the raw reads at Q25, called clones with MiXCR and kept productive beta chains. Rows matching on CDR3 protein sequence are summarized as one entry with the most common DNA and genes. TCRdb, rather than the study authors, made the V and J calls. The sample contains over 500,000 distinct CDR3 sequences, 15% to 20% of them found a single time. The ten most abundant clones make up roughly 18% of the sample.

This clonotype was counted ten times or more. Its antigen is currently not known. Base quality data are lacking; no much larger clone is found one base away. Ophthalmopathy patients had moderately to severely active disease, Clinical Activity Score of at least 3, NOSPECS grade of at least 4, and duration under 3 months. Patients with uncontrolled infections, other autoimmune diseases, pregnancy or lactation were excluded. Clinical symptoms, serum thyroxine and TRAb, thyroid ultrasound, and orbital computed tomography formed the basis for the diagnoses. PBMCs were separated from 10 ml of fresh peripheral blood using Ficoll-Paque density gradient centrifugation. Total RNA was extracted with Trizol reagent, and quality was checked on an Agilent 2100 Bioanalyzer.

Sequences were obtained from blood. The chain is assembled from TRBV12-3 or TRBV12-4 and TRBJ2-7; 9 bases in the junction line up with TRBD1. This clonotype originated in a woman aged 18-29 years with Graves' ophthalmopathy. The CDR3 protein: CASSSTGTGSYEQYF. The DNA reads TGTGCCAGCAGCAGCACCGGGACAGGGAGCTACGAGCAGTACTTC.